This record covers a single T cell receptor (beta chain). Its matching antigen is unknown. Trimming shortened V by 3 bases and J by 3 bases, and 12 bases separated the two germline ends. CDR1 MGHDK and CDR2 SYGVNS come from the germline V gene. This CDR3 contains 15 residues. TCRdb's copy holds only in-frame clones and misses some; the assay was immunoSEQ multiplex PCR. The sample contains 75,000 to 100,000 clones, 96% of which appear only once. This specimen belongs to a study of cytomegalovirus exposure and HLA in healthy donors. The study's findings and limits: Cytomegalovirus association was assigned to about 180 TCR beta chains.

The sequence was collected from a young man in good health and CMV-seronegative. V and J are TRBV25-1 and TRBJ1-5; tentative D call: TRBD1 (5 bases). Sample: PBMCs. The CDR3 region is CASSDTRGDNQPQHF. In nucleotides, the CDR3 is TGTGCCAGCAGTGACACTCGGGGGGACAATCAGCCCCAGCATTTT.